Included here is one TCR beta chain sequence, with context. Its antigen is as yet unknown. Data came from immunoSEQ multiplex PCR; TCRdb stores just in-frame clones and leaves some out. The table shows under 140,000 clones, with 81% occurring only once. The data stem from a study of T cell responses to AZD1222 COVID-19 vaccine. Study-wide points: Donors were chiefly white British, with a greater number of females, and clonal diversity was perhaps underestimated.

This CDR3 spans 17 amino acids. The germline V gene encodes CDR1 MDHEN and CDR2 SYDVKM. Losses at the gene ends were 7 bases for V and 4 bases for J; bases not matched to a gene: 12. The specimen comprised peripheral blood, sampled on day 0 of AZD1222 vaccination. The sequence was obtained from an adult in good health. The chain recombines TRBV28 with TRBJ2-1; 11 nucleotides agree with TRBD2. This CDR3 reads CASKDPLAGGSYNEQFF. The CDR3 nucleotides are TGTGCCAGCAAGGATCCCCTAGCGGGGGGCAGTTACAATGAGCAGTTCTTC.